These 32 T cell receptor beta chains came from one sample sequenced in a study of blood T cell repertoires in COVID-19 (dated by TCRdb to 2018 to 2020). The library was made by the immunoSEQ multiplex PCR assay. In TCRdb, the immuneACCESS table is reduced to in-frame sequences with V and J assigned. These tables do not hold every clone; where another copy was compared, an unresolved V gene accounts for under half, and the others remain unexplained. This sample lists 350,000 to 450,000 clones; around 84% were detected once. The top ten hold approximately 3.7% of the sample. Input material: peripheral blood. The receptors shown here come from a woman under 30 with acute or convalescent COVID-19.

The chain is built from TRBV5-6 and TRBJ2-1, with D hard to call. The CDR3 is made up of 12 amino acids. The germline V gene has CDR1 SGHDT and CDR2 YYEEEE. V lost 0 bases and J 10 bases, leaving 8 bases between the germline ends. CDR3 coding DNA: TGTGCCAGCAGCTTGGCAGGCCCGGAGCAGTTCTTC. Its protein is CASSLAGPEQFF.

The CDR3 spells CASSFGTYEQYF. CDR3 DNA: TGTGCCAGCAGCTTCGGGACCTACGAGCAGTACTTC. This sequence joins TRBV7-9 and TRBJ2-7; tentative D call: TRBD2 (5 bases). There are 12 residues in the CDR3. CDR1 is SEHNR and CDR2 is FQNEAQ in the germline V gene (reference sequence). Trimming left V 3 bases short and J 2 bases short, with 5 bases between.

The V gene is TRBV6-5, the J gene TRBJ1-2, with 9 nucleotides matching TRBD1. The V segment lost 6 bases and the J segment 5 bases; nucleotides outside the gene matches: 7. The germline gives CDR1 MNHEY, CDR2 SVGAGI. The CDR3 is made up of 14 amino acids. The CDR3 region is CASSPGQGSYGYTF. CDR3 nucleotides: TGTGCCAGCAGCCCGGGACAGGGCTCATATGGCTACACCTTC.

As to this clone: The same CDR3 is also encoded by other DNA sequences in this sample. The chain combines TRBV2 with TRBJ1-1; 8 bases align to TRBD1. Germline trimming cut 6 bases from V and 1 base from J; bases unmatched to any gene: 1. Germline assignment: CDR1 SNHLY and CDR2 FYNNEI. The CDR3 length is 13 residues. CDR3 sequence reads: CASSGQGNTEAFF. The CDR3 coding sequence is TGTGCCAGCAGCGGACAGGGGAACACTGAAGCTTTCTTT.

The chain couples TRBV28 to TRBJ1-3, with 11 bases identical to TRBD1. This CDR3 has 15 residues. With 6 bases clipped from V and 2 bases from J, the junction kept 3 bases outside the gene matches. Per the germline V gene, CDR1 is MDHEN and CDR2 is SYDVKM. The CDR3 DNA reads as TGTGCCAGCAGGCGGGGACAGGGGGCTGGAAACACCATATATTTT. This translates into CASRRGQGAGNTIYF. The entire variable domain, with the rest obtained from reference TRBV28 and TRBJ1-3, is as follows: DVKVTQSSRYLVKRTGEKVFLECVQDMDHENMFWYRQDPGLGLRLIYFSYDVKMKEKGDIPEGYSVSREKKERFSLILESASTNQTSMYLCASRRGQGAGNTIYFGEGSWLTVV.

This chain connects TRBV7-9 to TRBJ1-2, with D possibly matching TRBD1 (6 bases). There are 14 residues in the CDR3. V dropped 2 bases and J dropped 7 bases, with 14 bases sitting between them. Germline V CDR1 and CDR2: SEHNR, FQNEAQ (reference sequence). CDR3 DNA sequence: TGTGCCAGCAGCTTAAGAACAGGGTTGACTGGCTACACCTTC. Translating it yields CASSLRTGLTGYTF.

The gene calls are TRBV9 and TRBJ2-3; maybe TRBD2 (7 bases). Trimming removed 4 bases from V and 4 bases from J, with 10 bases in between. The germline gives CDR1 SGDLS, CDR2 YYNGEE. This CDR3 is 13 amino acids long. In nucleotides, the CDR3 is TGTGCCAGCAGCAAGGGGGGGGCAGATACGCAGTATTTT. This sequence encodes CASSKGGADTQYF.

The rearrangement links TRBV28 to TRBJ2-1, with 13 bases matching TRBD2. Germline V lookup: CDR1 MDHEN, CDR2 SYDVKM. Trimming at V came to 6 bases and at J to 9 bases, leaving 8 bases not matched to a gene. This CDR3 spans 15 amino acids. CDR3 in amino acids: CASSRTSGRVSEQFF. The CDR3 DNA follows: TGTGCCAGCAGCCGCACTAGCGGGAGGGTGAGTGAGCAGTTCTTC. Complete variable domain (other parts from reference TRBV28 and TRBJ2-1): DVKVTQSSRYLVKRTGEKVFLECVQDMDHENMFWYRQDPGLGLRLIYFSYDVKMKEKGDIPEGYSVSREKKERFSLILESASTNQTSMYLCASSRTSGRVSEQFFGPGTRLTVL.

The gene calls are TRBV7-8 and TRBJ2-3; TRBD2 matches at 9 bases. Trimming took 1 base from V and 6 from J; bases not matched to a gene: 5. CDR1 is SGHVS, CDR2 FQNEAQ, per germline. CDR3 size: 15 residues. CDR3 sequence: CASSLVSGGGDTQYF. In nucleotides, the CDR3 is TGTGCCAGCAGCTTAGTTAGCGGGGGAGGGGATACGCAGTATTTT.

Turning to this clone: Germline and junction disagree at one end, which may indicate a read error. The chain couples TRBV20-1 to TRBJ2-1; a possible D gene is TRBD2 (5 bases). Germline CDR1 DFQATT, CDR2 SNEGSKA (reference sequence). The length of the CDR3 is 10 residues. The CDR3 reads CSASDGIVIF. The CDR3, as DNA: TGCAGTGCTAGTGACGGGATAGTGATCTTC.

The rearrangement uses TRBV20-1 and TRBJ1-1, with a tentative D call TRBD1 (5 bases). Germline CDR1 DFQATT, CDR2 SNEGSKA (reference sequence). The CDR3 loop spans 12 amino acids. The V end lost 3 bases, the J end lost 1 base, and 6 bases lay between the germline ends. CDR3 loop: CSASQGNTEAFF. For the CDR3, the DNA is TGCAGTGCTAGTCAGGGGAACACTGAAGCTTTCTTT.

This clone was observed a handful of times. At one of its ends the junction is not consistent with the germline gene, which may arise from a read error. The genes are TRBV6-5 and TRBJ2-1; 9 nucleotides line up with TRBD2. CDR1 is MNHEY, CDR2 SVGAGI, per germline. The CDR3 loop spans 11 amino acids. The CDR3 DNA follows: TGTGCCAGCGTGAGGGCGGGGGGGCAACTCTTC. Translated, it gives CASVRAGGQLF.

This chain uses TRBV28 with TRBJ1-5; D gene ambiguous. The CDR3 extends over 16 amino acids. Per germline, CDR1 MDHEN and CDR2 SYDVKM. Trimming shortened V by 7 bases and J by 1 base, and 17 bases separated the two germline ends. The CDR3 nucleotides read TGTGCCAGCACCTTGCGGACTATGGGGAGCAATCAGCCCCAGCATTTT. It specifies CASTLRTMGSNQPQHF.

Only one count was recorded for this clone. The chain combines TRBV4-1 with TRBJ1-1; 11 bases line up with TRBD1. The CDR3 has 15 amino acids. Losses at the gene ends were 0 bases for V and 5 bases for J; bases not matched to a gene: 2. Germline V CDR1 and CDR2: MGHRA, YSYEKL. The CDR3 DNA is TGCGCCAGCAGCCAAGATGGGACAGGGGGTACTGAAGCTTTCTTT. Encoded protein: CASSQDGTGGTEAFF.

This chain joins TRBV3-1 (or the pseudogene TRBV3-2) and TRBJ1-4, with D unclear. This CDR3 has 14 amino acids. Per the germline V gene, CDR1 is LGHDT and CDR2 is YNNKEL (reference sequence). The ends were cut back, 0 bases at V and 10 bases at J, with 12 bases in the middle. The CDR3 region has the DNA TGTGCCAGCAGCCAAGAGGGTTACCGGGTAAAACTGTTTTTT. Amino acids: CASSQEGYRVKLFF.

The chain recombines TRBV19 with TRBJ2-5; TRBD2 is a possible D gene (6 bases). Trimming pared 5 bases from V and 5 bases from J, leaving 15 bases between. CDR1 LNHDA and CDR2 SQIVND come from the germline V gene (reference sequence). The CDR3 is made up of 14 amino acids. CDR3 coding DNA: TGTGCCAGTAGTTCCTCGGGTGGGAGGGAGACCCAGTACTTC. Its protein product is CASSSSGGRETQYF.

The chain joins TRBV7-2 to TRBJ2-5; no definite D call. The CDR3 is 13 amino acids. Germline V gene lookup returns CDR1 SGHTA and CDR2 FQGNSA. Trimming took off 4 bases at V and 1 base at J, with 7 bases between the two ends. CDR3 bases: TGTGCCAGCAGCTCGACATTCCAAGAGACCCAGTACTTC. This translates into CASSSTFQETQYF.

The chain combines TRBV19 with TRBJ2-1, with TRBD1 identical over 9 bases. The CDR3 is 16 residues long. The germline gives CDR1 LNHDA, CDR2 SQIVND (reference sequence). V dropped 6 bases and J dropped 5; count of bases not matched to a gene: 11. The CDR3 DNA is TGTGCCAGTAGCCGAGATCGGGACAGGGCTAACAATGAGCAGTTCTTC. This encodes CASSRDRDRANNEQFF. Looking up the rest from reference TRBV19 and TRBJ2-1 gives the full variable domain: DGGITQSPKYLFRKEGQNVTLSCEQNLNHDAMYWYRQDPGQGLRLIYYSQIVNDFQKGDIAEGYSVSREKKESFPLTVTSAQKNPTAFYLCASSRDRDRANNEQFFGPGTRLTVL.

The chain links TRBV4-2 to TRBJ2-1, with D perhaps matching TRBD2 (6 bases). CDR3 length equals 14 residues. In germline, CDR1 is LGHNA, CDR2 YNFKEQ. Trimming left V 3 bases short and J 6 bases short, with 12 bases between. The CDR3 spells CASSQEGRINEQFF. The DNA for the CDR3 is TGTGCCAGCAGCCAGGAGGGACGGATCAATGAGCAGTTCTTC.

With respect to this clone: Additional DNA sequences in this sample encode the identical CDR3. The chain combines TRBV3-1 (or the pseudogene TRBV3-2) with TRBJ1-5, with no clear D. The CDR3 contains 13 residues. The germline V gene encodes CDR1 LGHDT and CDR2 YNNKEL (reference sequence). Trimming stripped 3 bases from V and 2 bases from J, with 5 bases between. The CDR3 nucleotides are TGTGCCAGCAGCCAGGGAGGCAATCAGCCCCAGCATTTT. The encoded protein is CASSQGGNQPQHF.

The chain recombines TRBV29-1 with TRBJ2-7; TRBD2 matches at 10 bases. From germline, CDR1 is SQVTM and CDR2 ANQGSEA. The CDR3 contains 13 residues. V trimming: 6 bases; J trimming: 4 bases; junction bases outside the gene matches: 6. The CDR3 protein is CSVASGSAYEQYF. CDR3 bases: TGCAGCGTGGCTAGCGGGAGTGCGTACGAGCAGTACTTC.

The chain combines TRBV5-4 with TRBJ1-3; 10 bases are a match to TRBD1. The CDR3 sequence is 18 residues long. The germline V gene has CDR1 SGHNT and CDR2 YYREEE (reference sequence). V was clipped by 0 bases and J by 0 bases; unmatched bases: 6. The CDR3 sequence is CASSLGGTGAYSGNTIYF. The CDR3 coding sequence is TGTGCCAGCAGCTTGGGGGGGACAGGGGCCTACTCTGGAAACACCATATATTTT.

CDR3 residues: CASSSLAGANEQFF. CDR3 sequence (DNA): TGTGCCAGCTCAAGCCTAGCGGGCGCCAATGAGCAGTTCTTC. This rearrangement joins TRBV18 to TRBJ2-1; TRBD2 matches at 8 bases. The CDR3 is 14 amino acids. In germline, CDR1 is KGHSH, CDR2 LQKENI. J gave up 6 bases and V 5 bases, and 6 bases lay outside the gene matches.

V gene TRBV5-8 combines with J gene TRBJ1-3; D perhaps matches TRBD1 (6 bases). Looked up from germline, CDR1 is SGHTS and CDR2 is YDEGEE. Trimming stripped 1 base from V and 4 bases from J, with 6 bases between. This CDR3 spans 13 amino acids. In nucleotides, the CDR3 is TGTGCCAGCAGCTTGACAGGGGGAAACACCATATATTTT. Translating gives CASSLTGGNTIYF.

This clone has just one count. The J gene is TRBJ2-7, the V gene TRBV6-6; 9 bases map to TRBD2. The junction had 10 bases not matched to a gene; V was cut back by 7 bases and J by 6 bases. This CDR3 region has 14 residues. The germline V gene has CDR1 MNHNY and CDR2 SVGAGI (reference sequence). CDR3 bases: TGTGCCAGCAACCAAAGAGGACTAGCGTTCGAGCAGTACTTC. It translates to CASNQRGLAFEQYF.

This sequence joins TRBV2 and TRBJ1-5, with 7 bases matching TRBD1. This CDR3 comprises 13 residues. The germline V gene has CDR1 SNHLY and CDR2 FYNNEI. V trimming: 6 bases; J trimming: 5 bases; junction bases outside the gene matches: 4. In DNA form, the CDR3 reads TGTGCCAGCAGACGGACAGGAGATCAGCCCCAGCATTTT. This encodes CASRRTGDQPQHF.

The chain uses TRBV5-4 and TRBJ2-7; D is ambiguous. The CDR3 length is 13 residues. V was cut by 0 bases and J by 2 bases, with 6 bases left in between. Looked up from germline, CDR1 is SGHNT and CDR2 is YYREEE (reference sequence). The CDR3 nucleotides read TGTGCCAGCAGCTTGGGCGAGGCCTACGAGCAGTACTTC. Its protein product is CASSLGEAYEQYF.

V usage is TRBV19 and J usage is TRBJ2-7; 8 positions match TRBD1. The CDR3 length is 16 residues. Looked up from germline, CDR1 is LNHDA and CDR2 is SQIVND (reference sequence). Trimming removed 9 bases from V and 0 bases from J; junction bases left unmatched: 13. The CDR3 sequence is CARVPRWDRSSYEQYF. As DNA, the CDR3 is TGTGCCAGAGTACCCCGTTGGGACAGGAGCTCCTACGAGCAGTACTTC.

V is TRBV11-2 and J is TRBJ1-4, with D unclear. Germline V gives CDR1 SGHAT, CDR2 FQNNGV. V gave up 0 bases and J gave up 2 bases, with 10 bases separating them. This CDR3 contains 16 residues. This CDR3 reads CASSLDGGRTNEKLFF. CDR3 coding DNA: TGTGCCAGCAGCTTAGACGGAGGAAGGACTAATGAAAAACTGTTTTTT.

V gene TRBV7-9 combines with J gene TRBJ1-3; the D gene is possibly TRBD1 (5 bases). The CDR3 totals 13 residues. CDR1 is SEHNR, CDR2 FQNEAQ, per germline (reference sequence). V was clipped by 9 bases and J by 0 bases, with 9 bases between them. The CDR3 DNA sequence: TGTGCCAGAGCCGACAGCTCTGGAAACACCATATATTTT. It yields the protein CARADSSGNTIYF.

The CDR3 nucleotides read TGTGCCAGTAGCTTCGTGGGACAGGGGGAGGAGACCCAGTACTTC. Protein: CASSFVGQGEETQYF. The chain carries TRBV19 and TRBJ2-5; 11 bases line up with TRBD1. The CDR3 contains 15 residues. Trimming cost V 6 bases and J 5 bases; bases outside gene matches: 8. Germline CDR1 reads LNHDA; CDR2 reads SQIVND (reference sequence).

The chain links TRBV7-8 to TRBJ1-2; D possibly corresponds to TRBD1 (5 bases). Germline CDR1 and CDR2: SGHVS and FQNEAQ. V lost 5 bases and J 6 bases, leaving 13 bases between the germline ends. This CDR3 is 13 amino acids long. CDR3 loop: CASSPPEGNGYTF. CDR3 DNA: TGTGCCAGCAGCCCCCCGGAGGGGAATGGCTACACCTTC.